This passage covers 23 T cell receptor beta chains from one sample sequenced in a study of PD-1 blockade in classical Hodgkin lymphoma. Time point in this sample: cycle 4 day 1 (C4D1), after six to seven weeks of nivolumab. Every patient relapsed after autologous stem cell transplantation, and brentuximab vedotin exposure varied. TCRdb's copy holds only in-frame clones and misses some; the assay was immunoSEQ multiplex PCR. The sample consists of 23,000 or so clones, roughly 76% of them appearing once. The material was peripheral blood mononuclear cells (PBMCs), obtained before the fourth cycle of nivolumab. Receptors were obtained from a human donor with classical Hodgkin lymphoma.

V is TRBV28 and J is TRBJ2-2; D tentatively fits TRBD1 or TRBD2 (6 bases each). The CDR3 extends over 15 amino acids. The germline V gene has CDR1 MDHEN and CDR2 SYDVKM. V was shortened by 3 bases and J by 4 bases, with 12 bases between the two germline ends. CDR3 DNA sequence: TGTGCCAGCAGTTTGAGGGGGGCGGGCACCGGGGAGCTGTTTTTT. Translation: CASSLRGAGTGELFF.

This rearrangement joins TRBV6-5 to TRBJ1-2; the D is unclear. The CDR3 covers 14 residues. Germline CDR1 and CDR2: MNHEY and SVGAGI. The V end was cut by 2 bases, the J end by 0 bases, with 7 bases between. The CDR3, as DNA: TGTGCCAGCAGTTACACGGTTACTAACTATGGCTACACCTTC. Encoded protein: CASSYTVTNYGYTF.

The genes are TRBV27 and TRBJ1-6, with unresolved D. The germline V gene has CDR1 MNHEY and CDR2 SMNVEV (reference sequence). This CDR3 comprises 17 residues. V dropped 8 bases and J dropped 0 bases, with 17 bases sitting between them. The CDR3 sequence: CASAPRDTSSYNSPLHF. CDR3 nucleotides: TGTGCCAGCGCCCCCAGAGACACTAGCTCCTATAATTCACCCCTCCACTTT.

This clone has only a few counts. The CDR3 sequence is CASRSWTGTNYGYTF. CDR3 nucleotide sequence: TGTGCCAGCCGATCGTGGACAGGGACTAACTATGGCTACACCTTC. The rearrangement joins TRBV6-6 to TRBJ1-2; 8 bases line up with TRBD1. This CDR3 contains 15 residues. Losses at the gene ends were 8 bases for V and 0 bases for J; bases not matched to a gene: 8. Germline CDR1 and CDR2: MNHNY and SVGAGI (reference sequence).

This clone was recorded a few times. The gene calls are TRBV2 and TRBJ2-5, with D maybe TRBD2 (7 bases). Between the trimmed V and J ends, which lost 4 bases and 5 bases, there was a span of 14 bases. Germline assignment: CDR1 SNHLY and CDR2 FYNNEI. The CDR3 loop spans 14 amino acids. CDR3 bases: TGTGCCAGCAGTGGGGCGGGGGCTGCGGAGACCCAGTACTTC. Translation gives CASSGAGAAETQYF.

This clone appeared a single time. The junction does not match germline at one end; this may be a read error. J is TRBJ2-7 and V is TRBV7-7; 9 nucleotides agree with TRBD1. The germline gives CDR1 SSHAT, CDR2 FNYEAQ (reference sequence). The CDR3 covers 13 residues. The CDR3 sequence: CASSPGTGYEQYF. The CDR3 region has the DNA TGTGCTAGCAGCCCCGGGACAGGGTATGAGCAGTACTTC.

The gene calls are TRBV6-5 and TRBJ1-2, with TRBD1 matching 8 bases. V was clipped by 8 bases and J by 0 bases; unmatched bases: 8. The CDR3 contains 15 residues. The V gene's germline CDR1 is MNHEY and CDR2 SVGAGI. This CDR3 reads CASRSWTGTNYGYTF. The CDR3 bases are TGTGCCAGCCGATCGTGGACAGGGACTAACTATGGCTACACCTTC.

This clone was picked up one time. The rearrangement joins TRBV10-3 to TRBJ2-2; no clear D. Looked up from germline, CDR1 is ENHRY and CDR2 is SYGVKD. Trimming left V 6 bases short and J 0 bases short, with 8 bases between. This CDR3 is built from 14 residues. CDR3 sequence (DNA): TGTGCCATCAGGGACGGACCGAACACCGGGGAGCTGTTTTTT. Protein product: CAIRDGPNTGELFF.

This clone was seen only a few times. The chain uses TRBV7-2 and TRBJ2-3; no clear D. Trimming shortened V by 6 bases and J by 4 bases, and 11 bases separated the two germline ends. The CDR3 sequence is 13 residues long. Looked up from germline, CDR1 is SGHTA and CDR2 is FQGNSA. The CDR3, as DNA: TGTGCCAGCAGAATTTTGAGCTCAGATACGCAGTATTTT. Protein product: CASRILSSDTQYF.

The chain joins TRBV10-3 to TRBJ1-6, with D possibly matching TRBD1 (5 bases). CDR3 length equals 16 residues. Trimming removed 0 bases at V and 8 bases at J, with 14 bases between. CDR1 and CDR2 (germline): ENHRY, SYGVKD. The CDR3 sequence is CAISESSTGGDSPLHF. In nucleotides, the CDR3 is TGTGCCATCAGTGAGTCTTCCACAGGCGGCGATTCACCCCTCCACTTT.

This clone was seen once. The rearrangement links TRBV18 to TRBJ2-5; 9 positions match TRBD1. CDR3 length: 16 amino acids. Unmatched junction bases numbered 7, after V lost 3 bases and J lost 2 bases. CDR1 is KGHSH, CDR2 LQKENI, per germline. The CDR3, as DNA: TGTGCCAGCTCACCCTACGGGACAGGGAGACAAGAGACCCAGTACTTC. Protein sequence: CASSPYGTGRQETQYF.

This chain joins TRBV4-3 and TRBJ1-2; D perhaps matches TRBD1 (6 bases). V was clipped by 2 bases and J by 2 bases, with 9 bases between them. Germline lookup yields CDR1 LGHNA and CDR2 YSLEER. There are 14 residues in the CDR3. The DNA of the CDR3 is TGCGCCAGCAGCCAAACAGGGACGAACTATGGCTACACCTTC. This sequence encodes CASSQTGTNYGYTF.

The chain links TRBV18 to TRBJ1-2, with a possible D match to TRBD1 (5 bases). Germline V gene data show CDR1 as KGHSH and CDR2 as LQKENI. CDR3 length equals 16 residues. V gave up 3 bases and J gave up 8 bases, with 22 bases separating them. CDR3: CASSPANQGLHGGYTF. The CDR3 nucleotides are TGTGCCAGCTCACCTGCTAACCAGGGACTCCACGGAGGCTACACCTTC. Combining the CDR3 with reference TRBV18 and TRBJ1-2 gives the whole variable domain NAGVMQNPRHLVRRRGQEARLRCSPMKGHSHVYWYRQLPEEGLKFMVYLQKENIIDESGMPKERFSAEFPKEGPSILRIQQVVRGDSAAYFCASSPANQGLHGGYTFGSGTRLTVV.

This sequence joins TRBV7-8 and TRBJ1-5, with a possible D match to TRBD1 (5 bases). V lost 5 bases, J lost 5 bases, and 10 bases lay in between. Germline CDR1 and CDR2: SGHVS and FQNEAQ. This CDR3 has 13 amino acids. The CDR3 loop is CASSRGGYQPQHF. The DNA of the CDR3 is TGTGCCAGCAGCCGGGGGGGTTATCAGCCCCAGCATTTT.

V is TRBV28 and J is TRBJ2-5; 7 nucleotides agree with TRBD1. The germline V gene has CDR1 MDHEN and CDR2 SYDVKM. The CDR3 runs to 15 residues. Trimming took 3 bases from V and 5 from J; bases not matched to a gene: 9. This CDR3 is CASSLGTASGETQYF. The CDR3 coding sequence is TGTGCCAGCAGTTTGGGGACAGCGTCCGGGGAGACCCAGTACTTC.

On this clone itself: This sample also contains other DNA sequences that code for the same CDR3. The chain recombines TRBV28 with TRBJ1-1; 7 nucleotides align to TRBD1. Losses at the gene ends were 4 bases for V and 3 bases for J; bases not matched to a gene: 8. Germline loops: CDR1 MDHEN, CDR2 SYDVKM. The CDR3 is 15 amino acids. The CDR3 protein is CASSSPPDRYTEAFF. The CDR3 DNA reads TGTGCCAGCAGTTCCCCTCCGGACAGGTACACTGAAGCTTTCTTT.

This clone was picked up a small number of times. The chain combines TRBV6-1 with TRBJ2-3; 16 bases are a match to TRBD2. Germline V gene lookup returns CDR1 MNHNS and CDR2 SASEGT. The ends lost 3 bases at V and 2 bases at J; junction bases unmatched: 2. CDR3 length equals 17 residues. The CDR3 loop is CASSDGTSGGDTDTQYF. As DNA, the CDR3 is TGTGCCAGCAGTGACGGGACTAGCGGGGGGGACACAGATACGCAGTATTTT.

This clone was found many times. This chain joins TRBV5-1 and TRBJ2-7; D perhaps matches TRBD1 (5 bases). The V gene lost 4 bases and the J gene lost 0 bases, with 14 bases spanning the gap. The CDR3 extends over 15 amino acids. The germline CDR1 and CDR2 sequences are SGHRS and YFSETQ. CDR3 DNA sequence: TGCGCCAGCAGCCAAGACAGTTCTCCCTCCTACGAGCAGTACTTC. It specifies CASSQDSSPSYEQYF.

The chain joins TRBV6-1 to TRBJ1-1, with D possibly TRBD1 on 5 matching bases. The germline CDR1 and CDR2 sequences are MNHNS and SASEGT. This CDR3 region has 14 residues. Trimming cost V 5 bases and J 1 base, with 11 bases left between them. In DNA, the CDR3 is TGTGCCAGCAGTAAATTCGACAGGAACACTGAAGCTTTCTTT. Translation gives CASSKFDRNTEAFF.

The V and J genes are TRBV29-1 and TRBJ1-2, with D unclear. Per the germline V gene, CDR1 is SQVTM and CDR2 is ANQGSEA. Trimming cost V 4 bases and J 8 bases, with 11 bases left between them. This CDR3 comprises 11 residues. The CDR3 region has the DNA TGCAGCGTTGGTGGTAGGGCGGGCTACACCTTC. Amino acid sequence: CSVGGRAGYTF.

This chain connects TRBV6-5 to TRBJ2-1, with D tentatively TRBD2 (6 bases). The V end was cut by 0 bases, the J end by 8 bases, with 11 bases between. Per the germline V gene, CDR1 is MNHEY and CDR2 is SVGAGI. This CDR3 region has 14 residues. CDR3 nucleotide sequence: TGTGCCAGCAGTTACTCGAAGGGCGGGGATGAGCAGTTCTTC. It translates to CASSYSKGGDEQFF.

The chain links TRBV19 to TRBJ1-2; D is uncertain. Trimming left V 4 bases short and J 2 bases short, with 11 bases between. The CDR3 length is 14 residues. Germline assignment: CDR1 LNHDA and CDR2 SQIVND (reference sequence). CDR3 in DNA: TGTGCCAGTAGTACGGACGGGAGAAACTATGGCTACACCTTC. It yields the protein CASSTDGRNYGYTF.

V usage is TRBV5-6 and J usage is TRBJ2-2; no reliable D call. V lost 0 bases and J lost 4, with 10 bases in between. This CDR3 comprises 15 residues. Germline CDR1 reads SGHDT; CDR2 reads YYEEEE. The CDR3 nucleotides read TGTGCCAGCAGCTTGGGTCCCGCACGCACCGGGGAGCTGTTTTTT. The encoded protein is CASSLGPARTGELFF. The full variable domain, in which reference TRBV5-6 and TRBJ2-2 provide the parts outside the CDR3, is DAGVTQSPTHLIKTRGQQVTLRCSPKSGHDTVSWYQQALGQGPQFIFQYYEEEERQRGNFPDRFSGHQFPNYSSELNVNALLLGDSALYLCASSLGPARTGELFFGEGSRLTVL.